The 23 T cell receptor beta chains below come from one sample, sequenced in a study of CD8 T cells in ankylosing spondylitis (dated by TCRdb to 2017 to 2019). Overall study outcomes, separate from this receptor: A TCR beta motif made up of several highly homologous amino acid variants appeared to be characteristic of blood from ankylosing spondylitis patients.

These receptors lack a known antigen. The library came from 5' RACE. Sequencing used an Illumina HiSeq 2500. TCRdb handled the public reads itself, with Q25 trimming in fastp and clone calling in MiXCR, and kept productive beta chains. Each entry is one CDR3 protein sequence, shown with its most common DNA and genes. The sample table contains 450,000 to 550,000 distinct CDR3 sequences; only one count was recorded for approximately 5% of them. The top ten hold roughly 3.3% of the sample. Sequencing was done on a sample of blood, either unsorted or a sorted T cell fraction (not recorded which). Source of these receptors: a male donor with ankylosing spondylitis.

In its sample, this clonotype was seen many times. This chain connects TRBV7-2 to TRBJ2-3; D remains ambiguous. The CDR3 is 13 amino acids. V lost 5 bases and J 5 bases, leaving 11 bases between the germline ends. Germline CDR1 SGHTA, CDR2 FQGNSA. This CDR3 is CASSEMVGDTQYF. The CDR3, as DNA: TGTGCCAGCAGCGAGATGGTAGGAGATACGCAGTATTTT.

The CDR3 DNA follows: TGTGCCAGCAGCCAAGGTCAACTAGCGGGAGTTGAGCAGTTCTTC. Residues: CASSQGQLAGVEQFF. The chain recombines TRBV14 with TRBJ2-1; 11 bases are shared with TRBD2. Germline V CDR1 and CDR2: SGHDN, FVKESK. This CDR3 comprises 15 residues. V shed 1 base, J shed 9 bases, and the junction held 5 bases outside the gene matches. The whole variable domain, filled in from reference TRBV14 and TRBJ2-1, reads EAGVTQFPSHSVIEKGQTVTLRCDPISGHDNLYWYRRVMGKEIKFLLHFVKESKQDESGMPNNRFLAERTGGTYSTLKVQPAELEDSGVYFCASSQGQLAGVEQFFGPGTRLTVL.

At least ten counts were recorded for this clonotype. V and J are TRBV14 and TRBJ2-3; D not certain. V lost 3 bases to trimming and J lost 5 bases, with 9 bases between them. There are 13 residues in the CDR3. Germline V CDR1 and CDR2: SGHDN, FVKESK. CDR3: CASSHRVQDTQYF. In DNA, the CDR3 is TGTGCCAGCAGCCACCGCGTACAAGATACGCAGTATTTT.

In its sample, this clonotype was seen many times. J is TRBJ1-1 and V is TRBV5-1, with D possibly TRBD1 on 6 matching bases. This CDR3 is built from 14 residues. Deletions cut 4 bases from V and 4 bases from J, with 14 bases between. Germline CDR1 is SGHRS and CDR2 is YFSETQ. The CDR3, as DNA: TGCGCCAGCAGCGCAAATACAGGGAGCACTGAAGCTTTCTTT. Translating it yields CASSANTGSTEAFF.

V and J are TRBV27 and TRBJ1-1; 10 nucleotides agree with TRBD1. The CDR3 totals 14 residues. J lost 1 base, V lost 7 bases, and 3 bases had no gene match. Per the germline V gene, CDR1 is MNHEY and CDR2 is SMNVEV (reference sequence). The CDR3, as DNA: TGTGCCAGCACTTGGACAGGGGGGAACACTGAAGCTTTCTTT. It codes for CASTWTGGNTEAFF.

This clonotype was counted between two and nine times. The rearrangement joins TRBV28 to TRBJ2-7; 10 bases line up with TRBD2. Germline trimming cut 6 bases from V and 1 base from J; bases unmatched to any gene: 12. CDR1 is MDHEN and CDR2 is SYDVKM in the germline V gene. The CDR3 runs to 17 residues. The CDR3 DNA follows: TGTGCCAGCAGCCCCAGACTAGCGGGCCCATGGTCCTACGAGCAGTACTTC. This encodes CASSPRLAGPWSYEQYF.

This clonotype has ten or more counts. The CDR3 nucleotides are TGCAGTGCTAGAGATTGGAACAGCCTGAACACTGAAGCTTTCTTT. Amino acids: CSARDWNSLNTEAFF. This rearrangement joins TRBV20-1 to TRBJ1-1; D unresolved. V was clipped by 0 bases and J by 0 bases, with 11 bases between them. Germline V gene lookup returns CDR1 DFQATT and CDR2 SNEGSKA (reference sequence). The CDR3 totals 15 residues.

At least ten counts were recorded for this clonotype. The rearrangement links TRBV7-2 to TRBJ1-5; tentative D call: TRBD1 (5 bases). V lost 5 bases and J 9 bases, leaving 11 bases between the germline ends. In germline, CDR1 is SGHTA, CDR2 FQGNSA. The CDR3 length is 12 residues. The CDR3, as DNA: TGTGCCAGCAGCCTAGGGGTATCGCCCCAGCATTTT. Protein: CASSLGVSPQHF.

This clonotype was seen repeatedly, ten times or more. The rearrangement links TRBV3-1 to TRBJ1-2; no definite D call. CDR3 length: 12 residues. V lost 2 bases and J lost 7, with 8 bases in between. Germline lookup yields CDR1 LGHDT and CDR2 YNNKEL (reference sequence). The CDR3: CASSQREIGYTF. The CDR3 coding sequence is TGTGCCAGCAGCCAACGGGAAATTGGCTACACCTTC.

This clonotype was observed many times. An end of the junction differs from the germline gene, which may be a read error. The V and J genes are TRBV5-1 and TRBJ2-3; unclear D gene. This CDR3 has 11 amino acids. The germline gives CDR1 SGHRS, CDR2 YFSETQ. This chain's CDR3 is CASSRSDTQYF. The CDR3, as DNA: TGTGCCAGCAGTCGCTCAGATACGCAGTATTTT.

This clonotype came up many times. The chain recombines TRBV7-3 with TRBJ1-1; the match to TRBD1 covers 7 bases. Germline assignment: CDR1 SGHTA and CDR2 FQGTGA. Trimming at V came to 3 bases and at J to 3 bases, leaving 1 base not matched to a gene. The CDR3 extends over 13 amino acids. The CDR3 DNA reads as TGTGCCAGCAGCTTCGGACAGGACACTGAAGCTTTCTTT. Its protein product is CASSFGQDTEAFF.

The chain combines TRBV20-1 with TRBJ1-1; TRBD1 is a possible D gene (5 bases). The CDR3 has 11 residues. Germline lookup yields CDR1 DFQATT and CDR2 SNEGSKA (reference sequence). Trimming stripped 7 bases from V and 2 bases from J, with 8 bases between. Here the CDR3 DNA reads TGCAGTGGGGGGTCCAACACTGAAGCTTTCTTT. Translation: CSGGSNTEAFF.

In this sample, this clonotype turned up many times. The rearrangement joins TRBV20-1 to TRBJ2-1, with 9 bases lining up with TRBD2. The CDR3 runs 14 residues. Germline V CDR1 and CDR2: DFQATT, SNEGSKA (reference sequence). The junction had 4 bases not matched to a gene; V was cut back by 5 bases and J by 2 bases. The CDR3 spells CSAGAGGAYNEQFF. As DNA, the CDR3 is TGCAGTGCTGGAGCGGGAGGAGCCTACAATGAGCAGTTCTTC.

In this sample, this clonotype turned up many times. The rearrangement links TRBV20-1 to TRBJ2-3, with 10 bases that match TRBD1. In germline, CDR1 is DFQATT, CDR2 SNEGSKA (reference sequence). J was trimmed by 3 bases and V by 1 base; bases with no gene match: 10. The CDR3 is made up of 17 amino acids. The CDR3 bases are TGCAGTGCTAGAGGACAGGGGGCAATTCCGGCTACAGATACGCAGTATTTT. This encodes CSARGQGAIPATDTQYF.

This clonotype was counted ten times or more. The V and J genes are TRBV6-2 or TRBV6-3 and TRBJ2-2, with a possible D match to TRBD2 (5 bases). V lost 5 bases and J lost 4, with 14 bases in between. This CDR3 is built from 15 residues. Germline V CDR1 and CDR2: MNHEY, SVGEGT. The CDR3 spells CASSPISAFTGELFF. The CDR3 nucleotides are TGTGCCAGCAGTCCGATTAGCGCGTTCACCGGGGAGCTGTTTTTT.

The rearrangement uses TRBV4-3 and TRBJ2-5; D is ambiguous. Trimming cost V 1 base and J 1 base, with 10 bases left between them. Germline lookup yields CDR1 LGHNA and CDR2 YSLEER. The CDR3 runs 15 residues. CDR3 sequence reads: CASSQVAGPQETQYF. CDR3 DNA: TGCGCCAGCAGCCAAGTAGCCGGTCCCCAAGAGACCCAGTACTTC.

This clonotype came up many times. The chain uses TRBV20-1 and TRBJ1-5; D gene uncertain. The length of the CDR3 is 13 residues. The ends were cut back, 3 bases at V and 0 bases at J, with 6 bases in the middle. CDR1 and CDR2 (germline): DFQATT, SNEGSKA (reference sequence). The CDR3 sequence is CSASPDSNQPQHF. The CDR3 DNA sequence: TGCAGTGCTAGCCCCGATAGCAATCAGCCCCAGCATTTT.

This clonotype was recorded many times. The chain has TRBV7-2 and TRBJ1-5; D call uncertain. The V and J ends lost 4 bases and 4 bases respectively, with 8 bases between them. This CDR3 comprises 13 residues. The germline V gene encodes CDR1 SGHTA and CDR2 FQGNSA. CDR3 sequence (DNA): TGTGCCAGCAGCTACGAGAGAAATCAGCCCCAGCATTTT. Translating gives CASSYERNQPQHF.

This clonotype was counted many times. CDR3 bases: TGTGCCAGCAGTTACTCCGAATCTTCCACTGGTGAGCAGTTCTTC. This sequence encodes CASSYSESSTGEQFF. V is TRBV6-5 and J is TRBJ2-1; D unclear. In germline, CDR1 is MNHEY, CDR2 SVGAGI. This CDR3 has 15 amino acids. V was shortened by 0 bases and J by 9 bases, with 15 bases between the two germline ends.

In this sample, this clonotype turned up many times. The V call is TRBV9, the J call TRBJ2-2; 8 nucleotides align to TRBD2. The V gene's germline CDR1 is SGDLS and CDR2 YYNGEE. This CDR3 has 15 residues. With V trimmed by 1 base and J by 6 bases, 5 bases remained unmatched. The CDR3 region is CASSVKAGVAGELFF. The CDR3 nucleotides read TGTGCCAGCAGCGTAAAAGCGGGAGTGGCCGGGGAGCTGTTTTTT.

There are many counts of this clonotype. This chain uses TRBV7-9 with TRBJ1-1, with unresolved D. Trimming shortened V by 5 bases and J by 0 bases, and 10 bases separated the two germline ends. The CDR3 consists of 14 residues. Germline CDR1 and CDR2: SEHNR and FQNEAQ (reference sequence). CDR3 loop: CASSPGQVNTEAFF. The CDR3 DNA follows: TGTGCCAGCAGCCCTGGTCAGGTGAACACTGAAGCTTTCTTT.

This clonotype was seen ten or more times. The chain employs TRBV20-1 and TRBJ1-1; 8 bases fit TRBD1. The germline gives CDR1 DFQATT, CDR2 SNEGSKA (reference sequence). The CDR3 runs 16 residues. The V and J ends lost 0 bases and 0 bases, in that order; junction bases with no gene match: 6. CDR3 bases: TGCAGTGCTAGAGATAGGACAGGGATAATGAACACTGAAGCTTTCTTT. Protein: CSARDRTGIMNTEAFF.

This clonotype was observed at least ten times. This sequence joins TRBV20-1 and TRBJ2-1, with 7 bases matching TRBD2. The CDR3 consists of 14 residues. Germline V gene sequence: CDR1 DFQATT, CDR2 SNEGSKA (reference sequence). V shed 4 bases and J 2 bases; nucleotides not matched to a gene: 5. The CDR3 bases are TGCAGTGCTATTGACGGGAGGACCTACAATGAGCAGTTCTTC. Translated, it gives CSAIDGRTYNEQFF.